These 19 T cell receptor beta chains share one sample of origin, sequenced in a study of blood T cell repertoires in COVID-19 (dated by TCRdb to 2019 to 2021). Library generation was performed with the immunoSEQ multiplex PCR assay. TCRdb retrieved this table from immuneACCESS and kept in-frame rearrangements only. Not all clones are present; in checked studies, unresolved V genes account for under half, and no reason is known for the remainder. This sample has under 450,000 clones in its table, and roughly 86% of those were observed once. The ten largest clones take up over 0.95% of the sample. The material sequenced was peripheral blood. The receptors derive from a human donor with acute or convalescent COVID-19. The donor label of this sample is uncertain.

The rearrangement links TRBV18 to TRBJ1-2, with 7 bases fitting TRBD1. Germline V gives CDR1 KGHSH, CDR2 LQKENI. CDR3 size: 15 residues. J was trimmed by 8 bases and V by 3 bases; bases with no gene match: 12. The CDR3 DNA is TGTGCCAGCTCACCCCGACAGGGAGAGGTGGGCGGCTACACCTTC. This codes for CASSPRQGEVGGYTF.

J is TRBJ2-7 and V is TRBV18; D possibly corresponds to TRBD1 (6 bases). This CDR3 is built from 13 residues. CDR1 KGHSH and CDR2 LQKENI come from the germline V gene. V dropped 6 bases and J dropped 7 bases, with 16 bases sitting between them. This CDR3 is CASSPGTSPEQYF. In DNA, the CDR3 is TGTGCCAGCTCGCCAGGGACATCCCCGGAGCAGTACTTC.

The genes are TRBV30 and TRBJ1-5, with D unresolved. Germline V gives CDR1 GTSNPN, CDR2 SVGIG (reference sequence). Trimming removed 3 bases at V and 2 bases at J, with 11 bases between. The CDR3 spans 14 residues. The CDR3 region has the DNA TGTGCCTGGAGCAATCAGAGGGGCAATCAGCCCCAGCATTTT. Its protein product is CAWSNQRGNQPQHF.

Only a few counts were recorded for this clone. CDR3 sequence (DNA): TGTGCCAGTAAGAAGGGGGCGTATGGCACTGAAGCTTTCTTT. The encoded protein is CASKKGAYGTEAFF. This rearrangement joins TRBV19 to TRBJ1-1; TRBD1 matches at 7 bases. The CDR3 has 14 residues. Per germline, CDR1 LNHDA and CDR2 SQIVND (reference sequence). After removal of 7 bases from V and 4 bases from J, the junction contained 9 bases not matched to a gene.

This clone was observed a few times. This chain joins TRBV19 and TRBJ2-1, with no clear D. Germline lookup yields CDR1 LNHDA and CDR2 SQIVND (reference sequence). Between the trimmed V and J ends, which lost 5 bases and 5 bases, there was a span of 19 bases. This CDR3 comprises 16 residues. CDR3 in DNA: TGTGCCAGTAGTGCCCACTTGCAAAGGAGCCACAATGAGCAGTTCTTC. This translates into CASSAHLQRSHNEQFF.

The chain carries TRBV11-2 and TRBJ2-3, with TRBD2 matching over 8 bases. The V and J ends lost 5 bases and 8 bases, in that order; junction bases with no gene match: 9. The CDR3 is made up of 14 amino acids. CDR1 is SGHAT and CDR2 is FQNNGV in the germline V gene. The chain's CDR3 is CASSVLAGTGTQYF. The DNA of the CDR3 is TGTGCCAGCAGCGTCTTAGCGGGAACGGGTACGCAGTATTTT.

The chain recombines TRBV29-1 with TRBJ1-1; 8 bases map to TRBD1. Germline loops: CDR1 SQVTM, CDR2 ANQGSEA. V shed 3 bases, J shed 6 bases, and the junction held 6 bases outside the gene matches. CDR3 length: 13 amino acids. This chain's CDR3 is CSVDPGGASEAFF. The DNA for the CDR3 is TGCAGCGTTGATCCAGGGGGCGCGTCTGAAGCTTTCTTT.

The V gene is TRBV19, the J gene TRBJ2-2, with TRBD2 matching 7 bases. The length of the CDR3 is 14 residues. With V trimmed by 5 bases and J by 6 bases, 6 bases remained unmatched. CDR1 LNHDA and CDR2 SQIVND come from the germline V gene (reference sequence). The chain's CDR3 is CASSLGGMAGELFF. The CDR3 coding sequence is TGTGCCAGTAGTCTGGGAGGGATGGCCGGGGAGCTGTTTTTT.

This CDR3 is CASSPLKGGKLFF. In DNA, the CDR3 is TGTGCCAGCTCGCCTTTAAAGGGCGGGAAACTGTTTTTT. This chain uses TRBV18 with TRBJ1-4; D ambiguous. Trimming pared 6 bases from V and 11 bases from J, leaving 16 bases between. Germline V CDR1 and CDR2: KGHSH, LQKENI. CDR3 length equals 13 residues.

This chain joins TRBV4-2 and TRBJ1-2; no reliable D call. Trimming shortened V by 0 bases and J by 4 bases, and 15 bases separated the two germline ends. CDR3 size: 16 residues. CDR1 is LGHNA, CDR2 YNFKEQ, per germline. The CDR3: CASSQESSAGLYGYTF. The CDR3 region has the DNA TGTGCCAGCAGCCAAGAGTCTAGCGCAGGCCTCTATGGCTACACCTTC.

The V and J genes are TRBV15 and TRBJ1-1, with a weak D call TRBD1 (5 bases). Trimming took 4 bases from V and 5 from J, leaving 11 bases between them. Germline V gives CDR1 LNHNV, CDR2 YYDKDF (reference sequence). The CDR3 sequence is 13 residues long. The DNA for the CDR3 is TGTGCCACCAGCATAACGCAGGGAACTGAAGCTTTCTTT. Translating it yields CATSITQGTEAFF.

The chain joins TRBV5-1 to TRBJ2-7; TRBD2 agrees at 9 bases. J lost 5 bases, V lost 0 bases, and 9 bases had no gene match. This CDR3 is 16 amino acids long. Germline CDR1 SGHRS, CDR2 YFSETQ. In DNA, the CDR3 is TGCGCCAGCAGCTTGGGCCTCCGGACTAGCGTCCACGAGCAGTACTTC. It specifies CASSLGLRTSVHEQYF.

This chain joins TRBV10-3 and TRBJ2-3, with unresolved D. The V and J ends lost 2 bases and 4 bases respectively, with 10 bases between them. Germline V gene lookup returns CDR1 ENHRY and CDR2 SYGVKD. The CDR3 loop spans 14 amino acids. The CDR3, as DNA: TGTGCCATCAGTGAGAGGCAAGGAGCAGATACGCAGTATTTT. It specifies CAISERQGADTQYF.

CDR3 residues: CASSGSGGASEQFF. As DNA, the CDR3 is TGTGCCAGCAGTGGTTCGGGGGGGGCTAGTGAGCAGTTCTTC. This chain joins TRBV2 and TRBJ2-1; 8 positions match TRBD2. This CDR3 has 14 amino acids. CDR1 and CDR2 (germline): SNHLY, FYNNEI. V shed 4 bases, J shed 9 bases, and the junction held 8 bases outside the gene matches.

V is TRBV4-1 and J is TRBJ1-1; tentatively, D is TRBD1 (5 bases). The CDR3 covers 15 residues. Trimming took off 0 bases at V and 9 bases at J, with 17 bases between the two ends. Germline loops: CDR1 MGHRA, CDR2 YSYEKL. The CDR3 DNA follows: TGCGCCAGCAGCCAAGAGGGGTTCGGCAGGGTGAAAGCTTTCTTT. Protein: CASSQEGFGRVKAFF.

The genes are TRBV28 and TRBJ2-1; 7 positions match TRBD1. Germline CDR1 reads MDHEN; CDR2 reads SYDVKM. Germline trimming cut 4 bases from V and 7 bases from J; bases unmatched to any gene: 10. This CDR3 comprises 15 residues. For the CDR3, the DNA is TGTGCCAGCAGTTCGATCGGACAGGTCAAGAATGAGCAGTTCTTC. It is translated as CASSSIGQVKNEQFF.

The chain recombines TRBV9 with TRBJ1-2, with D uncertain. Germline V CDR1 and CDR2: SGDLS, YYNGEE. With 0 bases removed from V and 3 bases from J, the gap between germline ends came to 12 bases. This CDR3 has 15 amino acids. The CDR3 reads CASSVVRGEDYGYTF. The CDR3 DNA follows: TGTGCCAGCAGCGTAGTTCGGGGTGAGGACTATGGCTACACCTTC.

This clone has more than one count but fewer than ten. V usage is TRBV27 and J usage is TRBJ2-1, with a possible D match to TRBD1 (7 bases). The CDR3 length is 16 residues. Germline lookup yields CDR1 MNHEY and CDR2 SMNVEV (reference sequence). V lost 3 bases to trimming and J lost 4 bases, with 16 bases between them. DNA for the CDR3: TGTGCCAGCAGTTTGGGGGGACAGCGTTTGTACAATGAGCAGTTCTTC. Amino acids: CASSLGGQRLYNEQFF.

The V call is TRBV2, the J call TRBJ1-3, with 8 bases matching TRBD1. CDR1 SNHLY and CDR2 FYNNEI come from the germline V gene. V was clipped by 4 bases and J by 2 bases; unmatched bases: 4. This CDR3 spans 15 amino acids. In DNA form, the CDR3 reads TGTGCCAGCAGTGCCCGGACAGGGACTGGAAACACCATATATTTT. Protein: CASSARTGTGNTIYF.